This TCR beta chain is from a study of cytomegalovirus exposure and HLA in healthy donors. Looking at the study overall: A data release that came early held around 85 million unique TCRs from HLA-typed donors. Study-wide findings and caveats: Reports indicated that the classifier achieved high specificity and sensitivity in diagnosing cytomegalovirus status.

It was with 60 Vbeta and 13 Jbeta primers that the PCR ran. Assay: immunoSEQ multiplex PCR; the TCRdb copy retains only in-frame clones and omits some. The sample records over 150,000 clones, around 73% being singletons. This CDR3 has 15 amino acids. Germline CDR1 reads PRHDT; CDR2 reads FYEKMQ (reference sequence). V was cut by 0 bases and J by 0 bases, with 6 bases left in between. A word on this clone: No antigen is known for it. This sample also contains other DNA sequences that code for the same CDR3.

This receptor was taken from a woman aged 18-29 years in good health and CMV-seropositive. Sample: PBMCs. The rearrangement joins TRBV13 to TRBJ1-3; unclear D gene. Written as DNA, the CDR3 is TGTGCCAGCAGCTTAGGTCCGAGCTCTGGAAACACCATATATTTT. Residues: CASSLGPSSGNTIYF.